These T cell receptor beta chains were read from a single sample in a study of shared clonotypes between healthy human individuals. The table came from immunoSEQ multiplex PCR; TCRdb's copy has only in-frame clones and leaves some out. Of hundreds of thousands of clones listed, 85% to 95% were seen once; the top ten hold 0.11%. Sequencing was carried out using naive CD8+ T cells sorted from blood. Source of these receptors: a woman aged 30 to 39 in good health. Each CDR3 is given with its conserved first and last residue. A D gene is named only where the DNA matches it firmly. Rows may omit the clone size; those that give it use once, few, many or a size class.

size	D	V	J	DNA	CDR3
-	TRBD1	TRBV19	TRBJ2-1	TGTGCCAGTAGTATGGGACAGGGCGGTTACAATGAGCAGTTCTTC	CASSMGQGGYNEQFF
-	-	TRBV18	TRBJ1-1	TGTGCCAGCTCTCCCGAGTGGATCCTGAACACTGAAGCTTTCTTT	CASSPEWILNTEAFF
-	TRBD1	TRBV29-1	TRBJ2-1	TGCAGCGTTGTGGGGACAGGTTCCTACAATGAGCAGTTCTTC	CSVVGTGSYNEQFF
-	TRBD1	TRBV11-3	TRBJ2-5	TGTGCCAGCAGCGTGGACAGGGGCGAGACCCAGTACTTC	CASSVDRGETQYF
once	-	TRBV13	TRBJ2-4	TGTGCCAGCGCCGAGGGCGCGGGCAAAAACATTCAGTACTTC	CASAEGAGKNIQYF
-	-	TRBV7-6	TRBJ2-5	TGTGCCAGCAGCCCGGAGAGGGTGACCCAGTACTTC	CASSPERVTQYF
-	-	TRBV7-2	TRBJ1-1	TGTGCCAGCAGCTTAACTACAGGGAACACTGAAGCTTTCTTT	CASSLTTGNTEAFF
-	-	TRBV28	TRBJ1-5	TGTGCCAGCAGTTTGGACCTTAACAATCAGCCCCAGCATTTT	CASSLDLNNQPQHF
-	-	TRBV4-1	TRBJ1-5	TGCGCCAGCAGCCAAAATCTACAGGGCGGCAATCAGCCCCAGCATTTT	CASSQNLQGGNQPQHF
once	TRBD2	TRBV7-9	TRBJ2-7	TGTGCCAGCAGCACCGGGGGGGGCGAGCAGTACTTC	CASSTGGGEQYF
once	TRBD1	TRBV7-9	TRBJ1-2	TGTGCCAGCAGCCCAGGGGGCTCGGGCTATGGCTACACCTTC	CASSPGGSGYGYTF
-	TRBD2	TRBV4-1	TRBJ2-3	TGCGCCAGCAGCCAAGATCTTCGGACTAGCGGGAGATTCAAGGGGCAGTATTTT	CASSQDLRTSGRFKGQYF
-	-	TRBV25-1	TRBJ1-6	TGTGCCAGCAGTGAATTTGGTATGGGGAATTCACCCCTCCACTTT	CASSEFGMGNSPLHF
-	TRBD1	TRBV5-1	TRBJ2-5	TGCGCCAGCAGCGCACCCCCCGGGACAGCACTCCAAGAGACCCAGTACTTC	CASSAPPGTALQETQYF
-	-	TRBV29-1	TRBJ1-2	TGCAGCGTTGACAGCTATGGCTACACCTTC	CSVDSYGYTF
-	-	TRBV10-2	TRBJ1-1	TGCGCCAACAGTTATACAGGCAACACTGAAGCTTTCTTT	CANSYTGNTEAFF
-	-	TRBV28	TRBJ1-1	TGTGCCAGCAGTTTAGGGGACATGAACACTGAAGCTTTCTTT	CASSLGDMNTEAFF
-	-	TRBV30	TRBJ2-7	TGTGCCTGGAGTGTAGGGCAGGGGTTTGGGGAGCAGTACTTC	CAWSVGQGFGEQYF
-	-	TRBV10-3	TRBJ2-1	TGTGCCATCTCTACTCCTGAGGAGGACAATGAGCAGTTCTTC	CAISTPEEDNEQFF
once	-	TRBV2	TRBJ2-5	TGTGCCAGCAGTGCTAGGGTAGAGACCCAGTACTTC	CASSARVETQYF
-	-	TRBV19	TRBJ2-5	TGTGCCAGTAGTATCGGCTCACCCGCCGGGACCCAGTACTTC	CASSIGSPAGTQYF
-	-	TRBV29-1	TRBJ1-2	TGCAGCGTTGAAGGACCACGGTCTAACTATGGCTACACCTTC	CSVEGPRSNYGYTF
-	-	TRBV13	TRBJ1-6	TGTGCCAGCAGCTTAGGGACTACCAATTCACCCCTCCACTTT	CASSLGTTNSPLHF
few	-	TRBV11-2	TRBJ1-1	TGTGCCAGCAGGTGGGGGGAGGCTGAAGCTTTCTTT	CASRWGEAEAFF
-	TRBD2	TRBV20-1	TRBJ2-5	TGCAGTGCTAGGGGAGGGGAGACCCAGTACTTC	CSARGGETQYF
once	TRBD2	TRBV7-3	TRBJ2-7	TGTGCCAGCAGCTGGACTAGCGGCTCCTACGAGCAGTACTTC	CASSWTSGSYEQYF
-	TRBD2	TRBV2	TRBJ2-7	TGTGCCAGCATTGGGACTAGCGGGAGCGACGGCTACGAGCAGTACTTC	CASIGTSGSDGYEQYF
-	-	TRBV4-2	TRBJ2-7	TGTGCCAGCAGCCAAGAGTGGACGAGCTCCTACGAGCAGTACTTC	CASSQEWTSSYEQYF
-	-	TRBV11-2	TRBJ1-1	TGTGCCAGCAGACGAGGGGATGTGACCACTGAAGCTTTCTTT	CASRRGDVTTEAFF
-	-	TRBV9	TRBJ1-2	TGTGCCAGCAGCGTACAGGGCTCCCTTGATGGCTACACCTTC	CASSVQGSLDGYTF
-	TRBD1	TRBV30	TRBJ1-4	TGTGCCTGGAGTACGCTGGGACAGGGTAATGAAAAACTGTTTTTT	CAWSTLGQGNEKLFF
-	TRBD1	TRBV4-1	TRBJ1-1	TGCGCCAGCAGCCAAGAAAGGGGAACAGGGGGGTATTTCACTGAAGCTTTCTTT	CASSQERGTGGYFTEAFF
once	-	TRBV28	TRBJ2-1	TGTGCCAGCAGCCTCCTTGGACCCAGCGTCCTCAATGAGCAGTTCTTC	CASSLLGPSVLNEQFF
-	-	TRBV10-1	TRBJ2-7	TGCGCCAGCAGTCCGGACAGCAACCCCTACGAGCAGTACTTC	CASSPDSNPYEQYF
-	-	TRBV25-1	TRBJ2-7	TGTGCCAGCTCCCACTACGAGCAGTACTTC	CASSHYEQYF
-	-	TRBV28	TRBJ2-4	TGTGCCAGCAGTTTCGCCCGGAAAAACATTCAGTACTTC	CASSFARKNIQYF
-	-	TRBV5-1	TRBJ2-7	TGCGCCAGCAGCATCCGGGACCCCACTGACTACGAGCAGTACTTC	CASSIRDPTDYEQYF
-	-	TRBV28	TRBJ2-7	TGTGCCAGCAGTTTCCGGAGTCCTGGCAGGGTCGAGCAGTACTTC	CASSFRSPGRVEQYF
-	-	TRBV19	TRBJ2-1	TGTGCCAGTACCTTGAGCGGAACAAACAATGAGCAGTTCTTC	CASTLSGTNNEQFF
-	-	TRBV7-8	TRBJ2-5	TGTGCCAGCAGCACAAGTCCAAGGCGGGGAGATTGGGAGACCCAGTACTTC	CASSTSPRRGDWETQYF
-	-	TRBV30	TRBJ2-7	TGTGCCTTGGGGGGGACATATCCTACCGAGCAGTACTTC	CALGGTYPTEQYF
-	TRBD2	TRBV29-1	TRBJ2-1	TGCAGCGTCGGGACTAGCGGGAAGTCCTACAATGAGCAGTTCTTC	CSVGTSGKSYNEQFF
-	-	TRBV13	TRBJ1-2	TGTGCCAGCAGCTTAAACGGCTACACCTTC	CASSLNGYTF
-	-	TRBV27	TRBJ2-7	TGTGCCAGCAGCCAAGCGACTAGCTCCTACGAGCAGTACTTC	CASSQATSSYEQYF
-	-	TRBV7-8	TRBJ1-1	TGTGCCAGCAGCTTAGGGGGCGAAGCTTTCTTT	CASSLGGEAFF
-	-	TRBV30	TRBJ2-2	TGTGCCTGGACGGAGAACACCGGGGAGCTGTTTTTT	CAWTENTGELFF
-	-	TRBV10-2	TRBJ2-1	TGCGCCAGCAGGCGGGACGGACACAATGAGCAGTTCTTC	CASRRDGHNEQFF
-	-	TRBV27	TRBJ1-1	TGTGCCAGCAGTTTGTCGCAATGGGGGGCTGAAGCTTTCTTT	CASSLSQWGAEAFF
-	-	TRBV27	TRBJ2-7	TGTGCCAGCAGTCCGGGAGTCGGCGAGCAGTACTTC	CASSPGVGEQYF
-	-	TRBV29-1	TRBJ2-1	TGCAGCGCGCTGTTAGGGTCCTACAATGAGCAGTTCTTC	CSALLGSYNEQFF
-	TRBD2	TRBV27	TRBJ2-1	TGTGCCAGCAGTTTTGGACTAGCGGTAGAGAAGCAGTTCTTC	CASSFGLAVEKQFF
-	-	TRBV9	TRBJ2-7	TGTGCCAGCAGCTCTAGCTACGAGCAGTACTTC	CASSSSYEQYF
-	-	TRBV4-2	TRBJ2-7	TGTGCCAGCAGCCAAGATGACGCTAGCGAACAGCGGGAGCAGTACTTC	CASSQDDASEQREQYF
-	-	TRBV27	TRBJ2-7	TGTGCCAGCGGAGACCTGGAGCAGTACTTC	CASGDLEQYF